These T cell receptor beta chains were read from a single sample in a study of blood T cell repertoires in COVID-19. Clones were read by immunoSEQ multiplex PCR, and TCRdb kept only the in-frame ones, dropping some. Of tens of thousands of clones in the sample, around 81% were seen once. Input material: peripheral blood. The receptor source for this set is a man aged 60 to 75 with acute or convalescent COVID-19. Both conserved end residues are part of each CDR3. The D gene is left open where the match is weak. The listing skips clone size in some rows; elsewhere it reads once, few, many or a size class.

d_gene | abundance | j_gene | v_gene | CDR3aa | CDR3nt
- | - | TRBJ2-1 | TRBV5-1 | CASSLGIWVISSGSSYNEQFF | TGCGCCAGCAGCTTGGGCATCTGGGTTATCTCTTCCGGGAGCTCCTACAATGAGCAGTTCTTC
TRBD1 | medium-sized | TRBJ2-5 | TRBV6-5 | CASSRDRDETQYF | TGTGCCAGCAGTAGGGACAGGGATGAGACCCAGTACTTC
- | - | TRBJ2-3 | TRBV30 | CAWLGGLRDTQYF | TGTGCCTGGCTGGGGGGGCTAAGAGATACGCAGTATTTT
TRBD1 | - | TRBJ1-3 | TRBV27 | CASSFPDREDGNTIYF | TGTGCCAGCAGTTTCCCAGACAGGGAGGATGGAAACACCATATATTTT
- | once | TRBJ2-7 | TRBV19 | CASSKQSTASYEQYF | TGTGCCAGTAGTAAACAGTCGACAGCCTCCTACGAGCAGTACTTC
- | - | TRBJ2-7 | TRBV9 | CASSRSPRDEQYF | TGTGCCAGCAGCCGATCTCCCCGGGACGAGCAGTACTTC
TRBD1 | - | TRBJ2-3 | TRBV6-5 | CASSYAGQGQDTQYF | TGTGCCAGCAGTTACGCCGGACAGGGCCAAGATACGCAGTATTTT
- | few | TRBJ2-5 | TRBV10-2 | CASSRGYQETQYF | TGCGCCAGCAGTAGGGGGTACCAAGAGACCCAGTACTTC
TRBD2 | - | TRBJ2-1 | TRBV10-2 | CASRLGTSGGDEQFF | TGCGCCAGCCGCCTCGGGACTAGCGGGGGTGATGAGCAGTTCTTC
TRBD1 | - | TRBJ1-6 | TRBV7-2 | CASKPPGQGYSPLHF | TGTGCCAGCAAACCGCCTGGACAGGGTTATTCACCCCTCCACTTT
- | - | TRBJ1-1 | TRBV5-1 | CASSLRRKPDTEAFF | TGCGCCAGCAGCTTGAGGCGGAAACCGGACACTGAAGCTTTCTTT
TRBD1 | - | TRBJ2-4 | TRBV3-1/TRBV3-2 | CASSRVTGEKNQYF | TGTGCCAGCAGTCGGGTTACAGGGGAAAAAAATCAGTACTTC
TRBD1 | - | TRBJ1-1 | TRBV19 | CASSAGQGLTEAFF | TGTGCCAGTAGTGCCGGACAGGGGCTCACTGAAGCTTTCTTT
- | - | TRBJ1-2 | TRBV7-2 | CASSFPGVNYGYTF | TGTGCCAGCAGCTTCCCGGGGGTTAACTATGGCTACACCTTC
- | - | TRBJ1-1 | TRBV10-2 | CASSEAGRNTEAFF | TGCGCCAGCAGTGAAGCGGGACGGAACACTGAAGCTTTCTTT
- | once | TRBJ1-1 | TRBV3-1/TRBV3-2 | CASSRQAPFMNTEAFF | TGTGCCAGCAGCCGACAGGCGCCGTTCATGAACACTGAAGCTTTCTTT
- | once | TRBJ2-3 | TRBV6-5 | CASRGLGGDTQYF | TGTGCCAGCAGAGGACTGGGGGGAGATACGCAGTATTTT
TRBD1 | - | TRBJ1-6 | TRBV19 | CATSPTGVSPLHF | TGTGCCACCTCACCAACAGGGGTTTCACCCCTCCACTTT
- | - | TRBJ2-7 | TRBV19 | CASSPGAGVGSYEQYF | TGTGCCAGTAGTCCAGGGGCAGGGGTGGGGTCCTACGAGCAGTACTTC
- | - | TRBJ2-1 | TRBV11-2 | CASSSLSSYNEQFF | TGTGCCAGCAGCTCTCTTAGCTCCTACAATGAGCAGTTCTTC
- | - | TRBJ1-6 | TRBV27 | CASSLFLGGSPLHF | TGTGCCAGCAGTTTATTTCTGGGAGGGTCACCCCTCCACTTT
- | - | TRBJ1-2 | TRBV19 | CASSELQGLGYTF | TGTGCCAGTAGCGAATTACAGGGTTTGGGCTACACCTTC
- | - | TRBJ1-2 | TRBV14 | CASSLWGGAPDGYTF | TGTGCCAGCAGCTTATGGGGGGGGGCGCCCGACGGCTACACCTTC
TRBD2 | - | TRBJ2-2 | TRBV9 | CASSPRTSGGAGELFF | TGTGCCAGCAGCCCACGGACTAGCGGGGGGGCCGGGGAGCTGTTTTTT
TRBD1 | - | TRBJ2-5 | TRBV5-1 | CASSTGQGRETQYF | TGCGCCAGCAGCACCGGACAGGGTAGAGAGACCCAGTACTTC
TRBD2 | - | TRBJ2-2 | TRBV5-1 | CASSLVIAGNTGELFF | TGCGCCAGCAGCTTGGTGATAGCGGGGAACACCGGGGAGCTGTTTTTT
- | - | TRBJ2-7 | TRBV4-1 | CASRDDIGAFQQYF | TGCGCCAGCAGAGATGACATTGGGGCATTTCAGCAGTACTTC
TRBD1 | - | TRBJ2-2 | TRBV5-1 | CASSRTGLRGLTGELFF | TGCGCCAGCAGCCGGACAGGGTTAAGGGGGTTGACCGGGGAGCTGTTTTTT
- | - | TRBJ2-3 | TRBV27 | CASRTGSSTDTQYF | TGTGCCAGCAGAACAGGGTCTAGCACAGATACGCAGTATTTT
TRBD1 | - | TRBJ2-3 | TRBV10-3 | CAISSGGTQYF | TGTGCCATCAGTTCAGGGGGTACGCAGTATTTT
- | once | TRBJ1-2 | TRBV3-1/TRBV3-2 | CASSQGAIGYTF | TGTGCCAGCAGCCAGGGGGCTATTGGCTACACCTTC
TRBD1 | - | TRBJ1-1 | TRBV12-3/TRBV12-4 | CASRYLQGTEAFF | TGTGCCAGCAGGTATTTACAGGGGACTGAAGCTTTCTTT
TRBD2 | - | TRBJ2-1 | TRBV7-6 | CASRGGGNEQFF | TGTGCCAGCCGCGGGGGGGGAAATGAGCAGTTCTTC
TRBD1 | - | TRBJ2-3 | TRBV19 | CASSVGQGARTDTQYF | TGTGCCAGTAGTGTAGGACAGGGCGCAAGAACAGATACGCAGTATTTT
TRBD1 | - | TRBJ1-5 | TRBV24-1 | CATSGQGGNQPQHF | TGTGCCACCAGCGGACAGGGGGGCAATCAGCCCCAGCATTTT
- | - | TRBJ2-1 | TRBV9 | CASSPYRLNNEQFF | TGTGCCAGCAGCCCCTACCGCCTAAACAATGAGCAGTTCTTC
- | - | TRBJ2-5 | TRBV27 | CASRPGAGETQYF | TGTGCCAGCCGTCCAGGGGCGGGAGAGACCCAGTACTTC
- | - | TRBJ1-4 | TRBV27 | CASSWRGGNEKLFF | TGTGCCAGCAGTTGGCGGGGGGGAAATGAAAAACTGTTTTTT
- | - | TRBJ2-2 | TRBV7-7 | CASSWGPVGELFF | TGTGCTAGCAGCTGGGGGCCGGTCGGGGAGCTGTTTTTT
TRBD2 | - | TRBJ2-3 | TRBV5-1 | CASSPRVAGFRTDTQYF | TGCGCCAGCAGCCCTAGGGTAGCGGGGTTCCGCACAGATACGCAGTATTTT
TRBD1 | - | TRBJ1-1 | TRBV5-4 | CASSTQTGGASEAFF | TGTGCCAGCAGCACCCAGACAGGGGGCGCGAGTGAAGCTTTCTTT
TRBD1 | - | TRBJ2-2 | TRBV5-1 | CASSSGQGMNTGELFF | TGCGCCAGCAGCTCAGGACAGGGGATGAACACCGGGGAGCTGTTTTTT
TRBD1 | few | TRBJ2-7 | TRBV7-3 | CASSLEGGREQYF | TGTGCCAGCAGCCTAGAAGGGGGCCGGGAGCAGTACTTC
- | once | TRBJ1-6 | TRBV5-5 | CASSSPQGSSYNSPLHF | TGTGCCAGCAGCTCACCACAGGGCAGCTCCTATAATTCACCCCTCCACTTT
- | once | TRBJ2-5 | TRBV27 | CASTAYQETQYF | TGTGCCAGCACCGCGTACCAAGAGACCCAGTACTTC
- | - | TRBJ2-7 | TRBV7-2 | CASSPSGLHYEQYF | TGTGCCAGCAGCCCCAGCGGACTCCACTACGAGCAGTACTTC
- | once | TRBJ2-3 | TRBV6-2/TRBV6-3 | CASSYGHDTQYF | TGTGCCAGCAGTTACGGCCACGATACGCAGTATTTT
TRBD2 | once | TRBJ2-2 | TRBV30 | CASGAPGTSGGGTGELFF | TGTGCCTCTGGAGCCCCCGGGACTAGCGGGGGGGGTACCGGGGAGCTGTTTTTT
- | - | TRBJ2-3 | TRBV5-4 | CASSSGHRTDTQYF | TGTGCCAGCAGCTCGGGACACAGAACAGATACGCAGTATTTT